This entry lists 26 T cell receptor beta chains sequenced from one sample in a study of OX40 agonist ivuxolimab in advanced cancers. Library preparation was by the immunoSEQ multiplex PCR assay. The source is immuneACCESS, and TCRdb retained only in-frame sequences with V and J called. Part of the clones is not carried over; for the studies checked, unresolved V genes explain less than half of this, and the remainder is unexplained. Across this sample there are tens of thousands of clones, with around 87% seen only once. Under 4.5% of the sample comes from the top ten. Here the sequenced sample was CD4+ or CD8+ T cells sorted from blood, taken in a trial of the OX40 agonist ivuxolimab. All receptors come from an adult with an advanced solid tumor such as melanoma, head and neck, liver or kidney cancer.

The chain couples TRBV7-3 to TRBJ2-7; D might be TRBD2 (7 bases). Germline CDR1 reads SGHTA; CDR2 reads FQGTGA. The CDR3 length is 12 residues. The ends were cut back, 4 bases at V and 6 bases at J, with 10 bases in the middle. CDR3: CASSSRGGEQYF. The CDR3 nucleotides are TGTGCCAGCAGCTCGAGGGGGGGCGAGCAGTACTTC. Variable domain in full (rest from reference TRBV7-3 and TRBJ2-7): GAGVSQTPSNKVTEKGKYVELRCDPISGHTALYWYRQSLGQGPEFLIYFQGTGAADDSGLPNDRFFAVRPEGSVSTLKIQRTERGDSAVYLCASSSRGGEQYFGPGTRLTVT.

This chain uses TRBV7-3 with TRBJ2-1, with a tentative D call TRBD1 (5 bases). Germline CDR1 SGHTA, CDR2 FQGTGA. V dropped 2 bases and J dropped 8 bases, with 16 bases sitting between them. CDR3 length: 15 amino acids. DNA of the CDR3: TGTGCCAGCAGCTTAGATGGAAGAAAAGGGGATGAGCAGTTCTTC. It encodes CASSLDGRKGDEQFF. Full variable domain (missing parts from reference TRBV7-3 and TRBJ2-1): GAGVSQTPSNKVTEKGKYVELRCDPISGHTALYWYRQSLGQGPEFLIYFQGTGAADDSGLPNDRFFAVRPEGSVSTLKIQRTERGDSAVYLCASSLDGRKGDEQFFGPGTRLTVL.

V gene TRBV2 combines with J gene TRBJ1-6; D remains ambiguous. Trimming cost V 3 bases and J 10 bases, with 10 bases left between them. The V gene's germline CDR1 is SNHLY and CDR2 FYNNEI. This CDR3 is built from 13 residues. Here the CDR3 DNA reads TGTGCCAGCAGTGACGACCGGAGGTCACCCCTCCACTTT. Protein product: CASSDDRRSPLHF.

This sequence joins TRBV20-1 and TRBJ2-3; no reliable D call. The CDR3 is made up of 11 amino acids. V was trimmed by 6 bases and J by 6 bases, leaving 10 bases between them. From germline, CDR1 is DFQATT and CDR2 SNEGSKA (reference sequence). The CDR3 loop is CSALGWDTQYF. CDR3 bases: TGCAGTGCCCTCGGGTGGGATACGCAGTATTTT.

The chain combines TRBV18 with TRBJ1-1; D is unclear. The CDR3 loop spans 13 amino acids. V lost 3 bases to trimming and J lost 8 bases, with 13 bases between them. The germline V gene has CDR1 KGHSH and CDR2 LQKENI. The CDR3 reads CASSPGPRGEAFF. The CDR3 DNA is TGTGCCAGCTCACCTGGGCCCCGTGGGGAAGCTTTCTTT.

This chain links TRBV18 with TRBJ2-7; 7 nucleotides align to TRBD2. In germline, CDR1 is KGHSH, CDR2 LQKENI. J lost 2 bases, V lost 3 bases, and 7 bases had no gene match. The CDR3 contains 15 residues. As DNA, the CDR3 is TGTGCCAGCTCACCTCCTAAGGCGGGGGCCTACGAGCAGTACTTC. It is translated as CASSPPKAGAYEQYF.

This sequence joins TRBV6-6 and TRBJ2-5; D is ambiguous. The V end lost 2 bases, the J end lost 4 bases, and 8 bases lay between the germline ends. Germline CDR1 and CDR2: MNHNY and SVGAGI (reference sequence). The CDR3 has 13 amino acids. This chain's CDR3 is CASSYTIVETQYF. CDR3 in DNA: TGTGCCAGCAGTTACACGATAGTAGAGACCCAGTACTTC.

The J gene is TRBJ1-4, the V gene TRBV7-9; D remains ambiguous. The CDR3 spans 13 residues. The germline gives CDR1 SEHNR, CDR2 FQNEAQ (reference sequence). V shed 3 bases and J shed 8 bases, with 10 bases lying between them. CDR3 DNA: TGTGCCAGCAGCTTGGAAGTAGAGGAAAAACTGTTTTTT. Protein product: CASSLEVEEKLFF.

V and J are TRBV7-3 and TRBJ2-2; 7 nucleotides match TRBD1. This CDR3 is 14 amino acids long. Trimming cost V 6 bases and J 5 bases; bases outside gene matches: 6. From germline, CDR1 is SGHTA and CDR2 FQGTGA. CDR3 loop: CASRQGSRTGELFF. CDR3 bases: TGTGCCAGCAGACAGGGGTCCAGGACCGGGGAGCTGTTTTTT.

The chain uses TRBV2 and TRBJ1-6, with 7 bases identical to TRBD1. This CDR3 is built from 15 residues. Unmatched junction bases numbered 5, after V lost 6 bases and J lost 3 bases. Per germline, CDR1 SNHLY and CDR2 FYNNEI. Here the CDR3 reads CASRSQGGYNSPLHF. CDR3 in DNA: TGTGCCAGCAGATCCCAGGGGGGCTATAATTCACCCCTCCACTTT.

The rearrangement links TRBV29-1 to TRBJ1-2; possible D gene TRBD1, 6 bases. From germline, CDR1 is SQVTM and CDR2 ANQGSEA. The CDR3 consists of 11 residues. V lost 7 bases and J 6 bases, leaving 12 bases between the germline ends. This chain's CDR3 is CSGRRGDGYTF. The DNA for the CDR3 is TGCAGCGGTCGTAGGGGGGATGGCTACACCTTC.

This clone has only one observation. The CDR3 protein is CASSLGQENTGELFF. DNA for the CDR3: TGTGCCAGCAGCCTCGGACAGGAGAACACCGGGGAGCTGTTTTTT. J is TRBJ2-2 and V is TRBV4-2, with TRBD1 matching 7 bases. The germline V gene encodes CDR1 LGHNA and CDR2 YNFKEQ. V was clipped by 4 bases and J by 1 base; unmatched bases: 3. This CDR3 region has 15 residues.

The rearrangement uses TRBV11-2 and TRBJ2-5; TRBD2 might be the D (6 bases). The CDR3 runs 15 residues. With 5 bases removed from V and 1 base from J, the gap between germline ends came to 14 bases. Germline assignment: CDR1 SGHAT and CDR2 FQNNGV. Here the CDR3 reads CASSAGRSIQETQYF. The CDR3 DNA is TGTGCCAGCAGCGCGGGACGGAGCATCCAAGAGACCCAGTACTTC.

The genes are TRBV5-1 and TRBJ2-3, with a possible D match to TRBD2 (6 bases). The CDR3 sequence is 13 residues long. From germline, CDR1 is SGHRS and CDR2 YFSETQ. Trimming removed 7 bases from V and 0 bases from J, with 9 bases in between. CDR3 sequence (DNA): TGCGCCAGCGCGGGGCCTAGCACAGATACGCAGTATTTT. Protein sequence: CASAGPSTDTQYF.

The CDR3 here is CASIQGPNMNTEAFF. The CDR3 bases are TGTGCCAGCATTCAGGGCCCTAACATGAACACTGAAGCTTTCTTT. J is TRBJ1-1 and V is TRBV6-1, with TRBD1 as a possible D gene (5 bases). The CDR3 has 15 residues. CDR1 is MNHNS, CDR2 SASEGT, per germline. The germline V and J ends were trimmed by 7 bases and 0 bases, with 15 bases remaining between them.

CDR3 DNA sequence: TGCGCCAGCAGCCATGAAGAGACCCAGTACTTC. This encodes CASSHEETQYF. This chain joins TRBV5-1 and TRBJ2-5; the D is unclear. The CDR3 extends over 11 amino acids. The V end was cut by 4 bases, the J end by 3 bases, with 4 bases between. Germline CDR1 is SGHRS and CDR2 is YFSETQ.

This chain connects TRBV18 to TRBJ2-7; D unresolved. The germline V and J ends were trimmed by 2 bases and 3 bases, with 8 bases remaining between them. Germline V gene sequence: CDR1 KGHSH, CDR2 LQKENI. There are 13 residues in the CDR3. In DNA form, the CDR3 reads TGTGCCAGCTCACCATCTTCTCTCTACGAGCAGTACTTC. Its protein is CASSPSSLYEQYF.

This chain uses TRBV6-5 with TRBJ1-2, with D hard to call. Germline V gives CDR1 MNHEY, CDR2 SVGAGI. The CDR3 sequence is 13 residues long. Deletions cut 2 bases from V and 2 bases from J, with 6 bases between. CDR3 nucleotide sequence: TGTGCCAGCAGTTACGATCGAAACTATGGCTACACCTTC. Protein sequence: CASSYDRNYGYTF.

The CDR3 spells CASSPLGQGRRNTIYF. Here the CDR3 DNA reads TGCGCCAGCAGCCCCCTGGGACAGGGAAGGAGAAACACCATATATTTT. The chain recombines TRBV4-1 with TRBJ1-3; TRBD1 agrees at 9 bases. Per the germline V gene, CDR1 is MGHRA and CDR2 is YSYEKL. CDR3 length: 16 residues. With 4 bases clipped from V and 5 bases from J, the junction kept 9 bases outside the gene matches.

The chain combines TRBV5-1 with TRBJ2-1; D is undetermined. Germline V lookup: CDR1 SGHRS, CDR2 YFSETQ. The CDR3 length is 14 residues. V dropped 3 bases and J dropped 1 base, with 8 bases sitting between them. The CDR3 sequence is CASSSAGSYNEQFF. The CDR3 DNA reads as TGCGCCAGCAGCTCGGCAGGTTCCTACAATGAGCAGTTCTTC.

V gene TRBV6-1 combines with J gene TRBJ1-4; no clear D. Trimming pared 1 base from V and 0 bases from J, leaving 3 bases between. This CDR3 spans 14 amino acids. CDR1 is MNHNS, CDR2 SASEGT, per germline. The CDR3 DNA is TGTGCCAGCAGTGAAGGTGCAACTAATGAAAAACTGTTTTTT. Its translation is CASSEGATNEKLFF.

The V gene is TRBV19, the J gene TRBJ2-5; 9 nucleotides align to TRBD1. Germline V gene sequence: CDR1 LNHDA, CDR2 SQIVND (reference sequence). V dropped 1 base and J dropped 5; count of bases not matched to a gene: 8. The CDR3 totals 16 residues. The CDR3: CASSIGGTGLTETQYF. Here the CDR3 DNA reads TGTGCCAGTAGTATAGGCGGGACAGGGCTTACGGAGACCCAGTACTTC.

The chain joins TRBV4-3 to TRBJ2-7; perhaps TRBD1 as D (5 bases). The CDR3 sequence is 17 residues long. Deletions cut 1 base from V and 0 bases from J, with 16 bases between. The germline V gene encodes CDR1 LGHNA and CDR2 YSLEER. The CDR3 DNA sequence: TGCGCCAGCAGCCAAGGGGTGGGGCTCAGGAGCTCCTACGAGCAGTACTTC. This encodes CASSQGVGLRSSYEQYF.

For the CDR3, the DNA is TGTGCCAGCAGGTGGGGTGACACTGAAGCTTTCTTT. This gives the protein CASRWGDTEAFF. The chain is built from TRBV2 and TRBJ1-1; D ambiguous. Per the germline V gene, CDR1 is SNHLY and CDR2 is FYNNEI. The V end was cut by 6 bases, the J end by 3 bases, with 8 bases between. The CDR3 covers 12 residues.

This rearrangement joins TRBV5-6 to TRBJ1-2; weak D call: TRBD1 (5 bases). V was trimmed by 6 bases and J by 4 bases, leaving 16 bases between them. Per the germline V gene, CDR1 is SGHDT and CDR2 is YYEEEE. The CDR3 sequence is 14 residues long. The CDR3 coding sequence is TGTGCCAGCACGTTCGGGACCGACGTCTATGGCTACACCTTC. It encodes CASTFGTDVYGYTF.

This clone has a single count. CDR3 bases: TGTGCCAGCAGCTTAGTGATAGGGGAGACCCAGTACTTC. Translated: CASSLVIGETQYF. This chain links TRBV7-2 with TRBJ2-5; D is unclear. The CDR3 consists of 13 residues. Trimming left V 1 base short and J 5 bases short, with 8 bases between. CDR1 is SGHTA and CDR2 is FQGNSA in the germline V gene.